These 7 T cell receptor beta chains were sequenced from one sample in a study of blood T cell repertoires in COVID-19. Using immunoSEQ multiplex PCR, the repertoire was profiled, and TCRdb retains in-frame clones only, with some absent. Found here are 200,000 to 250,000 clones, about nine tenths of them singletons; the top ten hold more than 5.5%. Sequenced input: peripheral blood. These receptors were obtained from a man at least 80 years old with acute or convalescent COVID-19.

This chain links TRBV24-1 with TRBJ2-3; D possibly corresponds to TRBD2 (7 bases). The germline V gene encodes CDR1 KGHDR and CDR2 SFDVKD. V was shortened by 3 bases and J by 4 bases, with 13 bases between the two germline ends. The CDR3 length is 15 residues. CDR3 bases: TGTGCCACCAGTGATAAGGGGGGGGTCGCAGATACGCAGTATTTT. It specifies CATSDKGGVADTQYF.

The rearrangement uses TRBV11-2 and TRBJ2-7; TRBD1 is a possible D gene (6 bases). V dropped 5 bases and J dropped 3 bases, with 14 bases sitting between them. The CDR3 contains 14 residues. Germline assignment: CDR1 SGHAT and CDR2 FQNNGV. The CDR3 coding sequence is TGTGCCAGCAGCCCGAGGACAGTCATCTACGAGCAGTACTTC. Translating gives CASSPRTVIYEQYF.

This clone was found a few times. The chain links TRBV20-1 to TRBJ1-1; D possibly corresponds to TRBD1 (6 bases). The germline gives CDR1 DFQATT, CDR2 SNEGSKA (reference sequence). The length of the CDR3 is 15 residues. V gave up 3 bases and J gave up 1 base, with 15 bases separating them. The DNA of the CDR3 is TGCAGTGCTAGTTCACTTCAGGGGCCGAACACTGAAGCTTTCTTT. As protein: CSASSLQGPNTEAFF.

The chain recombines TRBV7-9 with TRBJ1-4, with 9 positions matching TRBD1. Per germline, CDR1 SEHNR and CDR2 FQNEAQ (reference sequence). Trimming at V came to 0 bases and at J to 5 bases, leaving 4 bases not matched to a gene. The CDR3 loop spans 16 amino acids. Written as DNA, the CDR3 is TGTGCCAGCAGCTTAGCGCTTGGGACAGGGAATGAAAAACTGTTTTTT. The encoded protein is CASSLALGTGNEKLFF. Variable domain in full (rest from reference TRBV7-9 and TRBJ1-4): DTGVSQNPRHKITKRGQNVTFRCDPISEHNRLYWYRQTLGQGPEFLTYFQNEAQLEKSRLLSDRFSAERPKGSFSTLEIQRTEQGDSAMYLCASSLALGTGNEKLFFGSGTQLSVL.

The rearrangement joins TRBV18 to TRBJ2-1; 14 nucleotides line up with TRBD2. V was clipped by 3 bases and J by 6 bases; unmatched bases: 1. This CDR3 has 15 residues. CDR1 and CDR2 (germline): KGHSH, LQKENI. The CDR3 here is CASSPGLAGGNEQFF. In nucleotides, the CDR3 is TGTGCCAGCTCACCCGGACTAGCGGGAGGCAATGAGCAGTTCTTC.

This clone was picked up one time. The CDR3 here is CASSQRTGGEQFF. Here the CDR3 DNA reads TGTGCCAGCAGCCAACGGACAGGGGGTGAGCAGTTCTTC. This chain joins TRBV4-2 and TRBJ2-1; 10 nucleotides agree with TRBD1. Germline V gene lookup returns CDR1 LGHNA and CDR2 YNFKEQ. J was trimmed by 9 bases and V by 2 bases; bases with no gene match: 1. This CDR3 contains 13 residues.

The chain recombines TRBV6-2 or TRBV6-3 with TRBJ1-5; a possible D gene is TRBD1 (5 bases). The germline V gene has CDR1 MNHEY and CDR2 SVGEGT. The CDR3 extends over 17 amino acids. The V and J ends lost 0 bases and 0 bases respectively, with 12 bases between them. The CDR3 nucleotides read TGTGCCAGCAGTTACTCGGAGGGGACGTCTAGCAATCAGCCCCAGCATTTT. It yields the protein CASSYSEGTSSNQPQHF.